The entry below gives a single T cell receptor beta chain sequence along with its context. Its antigen is currently unknown. No infections or other immune events were documented during collection. Using immunoSEQ multiplex PCR, the repertoire was profiled, and TCRdb retains in-frame clones only, with some absent. The sample carries about 85,000 clones, approximately 91% recorded once. V was shortened by 8 bases and J by 0 bases, with 7 bases between the two germline ends. The V gene's germline CDR1 is MNHEY and CDR2 SVGAGI. This CDR3 is 12 amino acids long. This specimen comes from a study of identifying expanded T cells in peripheral blood. Findings of the study overall: Across healthy donors, higher total template counts meant significantly greater roughly 2-week count variance. About 1.2 clones differed between technical replicates, versus around 15 and 19 over time.

Sequenced input: blood. V is TRBV6-5 and J is TRBJ1-1; the D is unclear. This TCR came from a person aged 18 to 70 in good health. Here the CDR3 DNA reads TGTGCCAGCGGGCGGCTGAACACTGAAGCTTTCTTT. Its protein is CASGRLNTEAFF.